This TCR beta chain was identified during a study of beta chain features in type 1 diabetes. Study in general: The study found patients and healthy donors alike in age, gender and cell yields.

The sequenced template was cDNA made from the entire isolated RNA. Generated by immunoSEQ multiplex PCR, the TCRdb table keeps only in-frame clones and is missing some. The sample lists around 250,000 clones, 25% to 35% occurring once. Regarding this clone: Distinct nucleotide sequences in the sample also encode this CDR3.

With 0 bases removed from V and 0 bases from J, the gap between germline ends came to 5 bases. CDR1 and CDR2 (germline): GTSNPN, SVGIG (reference sequence). The length of the CDR3 is 14 residues. Isolation of CD4+ naive, central memory, regulatory and stem cell-like memory cells was achieved by sorting via CD45RO/CCR7/CD25/CD127/CD95/CD27. This TCR came from a man aged 30-40 years in good health. The gene calls are TRBV30 and TRBJ1-4; D remains ambiguous. The sequencing input was central memory CD4+ T cells from blood. The CDR3, as DNA: TGTGCCTGGAGTGTGAGAGCAACTAATGAAAAACTGTTTTTT. Amino acid sequence: CAWSVRATNEKLFF.